This note documents a single TCR beta chain sequence. This sample is part of a study of PD-L1 blockade in urothelial cancer. The wider study: Patients with male sex and bladder-origin urothelial cancer accounted for about 85% of the roughly 30 enrolled. Treatment start was followed by blood analysis at 3 weeks (second dose) and again at 6 weeks.

V was shortened by 5 bases and J by 4 bases, with 19 bases between the two germline ends. CDR1 is SGHTA and CDR2 is FQGNSA in the germline V gene. This CDR3 spans 16 amino acids. TCRdb's table, derived via immunoSEQ multiplex PCR, lists solely in-frame clones and lacks some. The data show around 70,000 clones, about 85% seen once. V is TRBV7-2 and J is TRBJ2-3; D may be TRBD2 (7 bases). The source material was PBMCs, sampled around atezolizumab (anti-PD-L1) treatment. This TCR came from a man in his 70s with urothelial cancer. The CDR3 bases are TGTGCCAGCAGCCCCTTTGGGGGCGGGGGCCCAGATACGCAGTATTTT. Its protein product is CASSPFGGGGPDTQYF.